This entry lists 22 T cell receptor beta chains sequenced from one sample in a study of blood T cell repertoires in COVID-19. This table comes from immunoSEQ multiplex PCR, and its TCRdb copy is limited to in-frame clones, with some not included. The data show around 82,000 clones, with about 88% seen just once and 10% to 15% held by the top ten. The sample comprised peripheral blood. The receptors originated from a man in his 70s with active or convalescent COVID-19.

This chain connects TRBV6-2 or TRBV6-3 to TRBJ2-1; 8 bases line up with TRBD1. The CDR3 spans 16 residues. CDR1 MNHEY and CDR2 SVGEGT come from the germline V gene. Trimming took 0 bases from V and 3 from J; bases not matched to a gene: 4. The CDR3 here is CASSYSGTGHYNEQFF. CDR3 nucleotides: TGTGCCAGCAGTTACTCCGGGACAGGTCACTACAATGAGCAGTTCTTC.

This chain connects TRBV4-2 to TRBJ2-4, with 11 bases that match TRBD2. With 1 base clipped from V and 6 bases from J, the junction kept 2 bases outside the gene matches. The germline CDR1 and CDR2 sequences are LGHNA and YNFKEQ. CDR3 length equals 15 residues. The CDR3 DNA reads as TGTGCCAGCAGCCAAGCTAGCGGGGGGAGAAACATTCAGTACTTC. Translation: CASSQASGGRNIQYF.

Concerning this clone itself: At one boundary the junction diverges from the germline segment, which might be a read error. V usage is TRBV20-1 and J usage is TRBJ1-1; 7 positions match TRBD1. This CDR3 spans 10 amino acids. The germline V gene encodes CDR1 DFQATT and CDR2 SNEGSKA (reference sequence). The DNA of the CDR3 is TGCAGTGCTGGGGACAGAGAAAGAGTCTTT. It codes for CSAGDRERVF.

Only one count was recorded for this clone. The chain uses TRBV7-2 and TRBJ1-6, with D perhaps TRBD1 (5 bases). CDR1 is SGHTA, CDR2 FQGNSA, per germline. This CDR3 has 15 residues. Trimming left V 3 bases short and J 8 bases short, with 14 bases between. The CDR3 region is CASSFTRWGDSPLHF. The CDR3, as DNA: TGTGCCAGCAGCTTCACGCGATGGGGCGATTCACCCCTCCACTTT.

This chain links TRBV4-1 with TRBJ1-1, with a weak D call TRBD1 (5 bases). CDR1 and CDR2 (germline): MGHRA, YSYEKL. There are 15 residues in the CDR3. Trimming removed 5 bases at V and 0 bases at J, with 13 bases between. The CDR3: CASSLGGSVNTEAFF. In DNA, the CDR3 is TGCGCCAGCAGCTTGGGGGGTTCGGTGAACACTGAAGCTTTCTTT.

The CDR3 protein is CASSPGPPRVTEAFF. DNA for the CDR3: TGTGCCAGCAGTCCCGGTCCGCCAAGAGTCACTGAAGCTTTCTTT. The chain has TRBV2 and TRBJ1-1; D remains ambiguous. With 5 bases removed from V and 4 bases from J, the gap between germline ends came to 17 bases. The CDR3 runs to 15 residues. Germline-derived CDR1 and CDR2 are SNHLY and FYNNEI.

The genes are TRBV5-6 and TRBJ2-2, with 10 bases that match TRBD1. V shed 4 bases and J 5 bases; nucleotides not matched to a gene: 5. There are 15 residues in the CDR3. Germline CDR1 is SGHDT and CDR2 is YYEEEE. As DNA, the CDR3 is TGTGCCAGCAGCAGGGACAGGGGAAGAACCGGGGAGCTGTTTTTT. Amino acid sequence: CASSRDRGRTGELFF.

The chain joins TRBV7-2 to TRBJ1-6; possible D gene TRBD1, 5 bases. The V end was cut by 3 bases, the J end by 2 bases, with 14 bases between. CDR3 length: 17 amino acids. CDR1 and CDR2 (germline): SGHTA, FQGNSA. The CDR3 region is CASSFGRGEAYNSPLHF. The DNA for the CDR3 is TGTGCCAGCAGCTTTGGTAGGGGCGAAGCCTATAATTCACCCCTCCACTTT.

The chain uses TRBV7-2 and TRBJ1-4, with 8 bases matching TRBD1. Germline V gives CDR1 SGHTA, CDR2 FQGNSA. J lost 3 bases, V lost 5 bases, and 5 bases had no gene match. The CDR3 sequence is 15 residues long. Here the CDR3 DNA reads TGTGCCAGCAGCCCGAGGACAGGGCCTAATGAAAAACTGTTTTTT. It yields the protein CASSPRTGPNEKLFF.

The chain is built from TRBV19 and TRBJ1-5; D remains unclear. V shed 5 bases and J shed 6 bases, with 17 bases lying between them. Germline CDR1 LNHDA, CDR2 SQIVND (reference sequence). The CDR3 totals 15 residues. CDR3 amino acids: CASSLRQAGVQPQHF. The CDR3 DNA is TGTGCCAGTAGTCTTCGGCAGGCCGGGGTTCAGCCCCAGCATTTT. Supplemented by reference TRBV19 and TRBJ1-5, the full variable domain reads DGGITQSPKYLFRKEGQNVTLSCEQNLNHDAMYWYRQDPGQGLRLIYYSQIVNDFQKGDIAEGYSVSREKKESFPLTVTSAQKNPTAFYLCASSLRQAGVQPQHFGDGTRLSIL.

CDR3 sequence: CASSQRPVQGTEAFF. CDR3 coding DNA: TGCGCCAGCAGCCAAAGACCAGTCCAGGGCACTGAAGCTTTCTTT. The rearrangement links TRBV4-3 to TRBJ1-1, with a tentative D call TRBD1 (5 bases). Germline CDR1 LGHNA, CDR2 YSLEER. The CDR3 is 15 residues long. V lost 2 bases and J 4 bases, leaving 14 bases between the germline ends.

The chain is built from TRBV19 and TRBJ1-1; 12 nucleotides line up with TRBD1. Germline V gene lookup returns CDR1 LNHDA and CDR2 SQIVND (reference sequence). The CDR3 runs to 14 residues. V lost 5 bases and J lost 5; bases outside the gene matches: 3. The CDR3: CASSRDRGRTEAFF. The CDR3 nucleotides read TGTGCCAGTAGTCGGGACAGGGGGCGTACTGAAGCTTTCTTT.

The V and J genes are TRBV2 and TRBJ2-7; 8 bases match TRBD1. The trim removed 6 bases at V and 5 bases at J, leaving 3 bases unmatched. Germline CDR1 SNHLY, CDR2 FYNNEI. The CDR3 is 12 residues long. The CDR3 bases are TGTGCCAGCAGGGACAGGGCTCACGAGCAGTACTTC. Residues: CASRDRAHEQYF.

This clone showed up just once. CDR3 sequence: CASTMTGWGSPLHF. CDR3 bases: TGCGCCAGCACTATGACAGGGTGGGGGTCACCCCTCCACTTT. The chain joins TRBV10-2 to TRBJ1-6; 7 nucleotides agree with TRBD1. Germline CDR1 reads WSHSY; CDR2 reads SAAADI. The CDR3 runs 14 residues. V lost 7 bases, J lost 10 bases, and 10 bases stayed unmatched.

V is TRBV5-4 and J is TRBJ1-4; 7 bases map to TRBD1. This CDR3 has 14 residues. Germline-derived CDR1 and CDR2 are SGHNT and YYREEE (reference sequence). V was clipped by 3 bases and J by 4 bases; unmatched bases: 3. The CDR3 reads CASSSGQSNEKLFF. CDR3 DNA sequence: TGTGCCAGCAGCTCGGGACAGAGTAATGAAAAACTGTTTTTT.

This rearrangement joins TRBV4-2 to TRBJ2-1, with D perhaps matching TRBD1 (5 bases). Per germline, CDR1 LGHNA and CDR2 YNFKEQ. The CDR3 runs to 16 residues. Trimming shortened V by 5 bases and J by 5 bases, and 19 bases separated the two germline ends. The CDR3 nucleotides are TGTGCCAGCAGCTTCAGGGCGGCGACTGGCCACAATGAGCAGTTCTTC. It is translated as CASSFRAATGHNEQFF.

The gene calls are TRBV5-4 and TRBJ1-6; tentatively, D is TRBD1 (6 bases). The V and J ends lost 0 bases and 9 bases respectively, with 13 bases between them. CDR1 is SGHNT and CDR2 is YYREEE in the germline V gene (reference sequence). The CDR3 runs 15 residues. The CDR3 region is CASSLGWTVFSPLHF. The CDR3 bases are TGTGCCAGCAGCTTGGGTTGGACAGTCTTTTCACCCCTCCACTTT.

This sequence joins TRBV10-2 and TRBJ1-1; the match to TRBD1 covers 8 bases. This CDR3 is built from 12 residues. The ends lost 5 bases at V and 9 bases at J; junction bases unmatched: 5. Germline V gene data show CDR1 as WSHSY and CDR2 as SAAADI. The CDR3 loop reads CASSKDREQAFF. DNA of the CDR3: TGCGCCAGCAGTAAGGACAGGGAACAAGCTTTCTTT.

This chain uses TRBV5-3 with TRBJ2-3, with 9 bases that match TRBD1. TRBV5-3 is placed among ORFs of uncertain function. The CDR3 is 15 amino acids. V trimming: 6 bases; J trimming: 3 bases; junction bases outside the gene matches: 8. The CDR3 region has the DNA TGTGCCAGAATCGGGGTGACAGGGGGGACAGATACGCAGTATTTT. It translates to CARIGVTGGTDTQYF.

In this sample, this clone turned up a few times. The V and J genes are TRBV6-1 and TRBJ1-2; D is unclear. This CDR3 is built from 12 residues. V was shortened by 1 base and J by 7 bases, with 7 bases between the two germline ends. Germline V gene sequence: CDR1 MNHNS, CDR2 SASEGT. The CDR3 DNA is TGTGCCAGCAGTGAAGGGTCGGGTGGCTACACCTTC. This codes for CASSEGSGGYTF.

The V gene is TRBV19, the J gene TRBJ1-2, with TRBD1 as a possible D gene (6 bases). This CDR3 spans 15 amino acids. Between the trimmed V and J ends, which lost 3 bases and 5 bases, there was a span of 16 bases. Germline CDR1 LNHDA, CDR2 SQIVND (reference sequence). This CDR3 reads CASSISWGRRYGYTF. The CDR3 coding sequence is TGTGCCAGTAGTATTTCTTGGGGGCGCCGGTATGGCTACACCTTC. The whole variable domain, remainder taken from reference TRBV19 and TRBJ1-2, is DGGITQSPKYLFRKEGQNVTLSCEQNLNHDAMYWYRQDPGQGLRLIYYSQIVNDFQKGDIAEGYSVSREKKESFPLTVTSAQKNPTAFYLCASSISWGRRYGYTFGSGTRLTVV.

This chain connects TRBV19 to TRBJ2-7; TRBD1 aligns across 8 bases. Germline V CDR1 and CDR2: LNHDA, SQIVND (reference sequence). The CDR3 runs 16 residues. The ends lost 0 bases at V and 1 base at J; junction bases unmatched: 5. CDR3 nucleotide sequence: TGTGCCAGTAGTATAGATTCCACAGGGGGATCCTACGAGCAGTACTTC. Translation gives CASSIDSTGGSYEQYF.